Presented here are 27 T cell receptor beta chains from one specimen sequenced in a study of cytomegalovirus exposure and HLA in healthy donors. Produced via immunoSEQ multiplex PCR; TCRdb's table is partial and in-frame only. Altogether about 73,000 clones are present, roughly 94% being singletons, with the ten largest covering about 3.5%. Input material: PBMCs. The receptors were sampled from a young woman in good health and CMV-seropositive.

The gene calls are TRBV4-2 and TRBJ2-2; weak D call: TRBD2 (6 bases). V was trimmed by 0 bases and J by 8 bases, leaving 13 bases between them. CDR3 length: 15 amino acids. Germline loops: CDR1 LGHNA, CDR2 YNFKEQ. The CDR3 DNA is TGTGCCAGCAGCCAAGATCAAGCGGCGGGGGGGGAGCTGTTTTTT. Its translation is CASSQDQAAGGELFF.

The J gene is TRBJ1-1, the V gene TRBV7-6, with 7 bases identical to TRBD1. This CDR3 is 15 amino acids long. The germline V gene has CDR1 SGHVS and CDR2 FNYEAQ. The V segment lost 3 bases and the J segment 0 bases; nucleotides outside the gene matches: 4. The CDR3, as DNA: TGTGCCAGCAGCTTGGGGACAGACATGAACACTGAAGCTTTCTTT. It encodes CASSLGTDMNTEAFF.

The V call is TRBV4-3, the J call TRBJ1-2; 10 bases map to TRBD1. The J segment lost 4 bases and the V segment lost 3 bases, leaving 5 bases of the junction unmatched. CDR1 and CDR2 (germline): LGHNA, YSLEER. CDR3 length: 15 residues. The CDR3 loop reads CASSHAGTGAYGYTF. The CDR3 coding sequence is TGCGCCAGCAGCCATGCCGGGACAGGGGCCTATGGCTACACCTTC.

The chain couples TRBV4-1 to TRBJ2-1; 13 nucleotides match TRBD2. The V gene end was trimmed by 1 base and the J gene end by 8 bases; junction bases not matched to a gene: 5. This CDR3 spans 16 amino acids. CDR1 and CDR2 from the germline V gene are MGHRA and YSYEKL. The CDR3 protein is CASSQVLAGGSDEQFF. The CDR3 DNA follows: TGCGCCAGCAGCCAAGTACTAGCGGGGGGGAGCGATGAGCAGTTCTTC.

This chain links TRBV5-5 with TRBJ1-2; D ambiguous. Germline loops: CDR1 SGHKS, CDR2 YYEKEE (reference sequence). V was clipped by 0 bases and J by 8 bases, with 11 bases between them. This CDR3 comprises 13 residues. Here the CDR3 DNA reads TGTGCCAGCAGCTTGGGGGCCTCGACAGGCTACACCTTC. It codes for CASSLGASTGYTF.

For this clone: Other DNA sequences of this sample code for an identical CDR3. The chain recombines TRBV6-1 with TRBJ2-3, with 7 bases aligning to TRBD1. V lost 8 bases and J lost 0; bases outside the gene matches: 5. Germline lookup yields CDR1 MNHNS and CDR2 SASEGT. The CDR3 contains 14 residues. The CDR3 region is CASRDRASTDTQYF. CDR3 bases: TGTGCCAGCCGGGACAGAGCTAGCACAGATACGCAGTATTTT.

V is TRBV7-9 and J is TRBJ2-2, with 10 nucleotides matching TRBD1. J was trimmed by 3 bases and V by 5 bases; bases with no gene match: 6. Germline CDR1 SEHNR, CDR2 FQNEAQ (reference sequence). The CDR3 consists of 16 residues. The DNA of the CDR3 is TGTGCCAGCAGCCCAGCCGGGACAGGGGACACCGGGGAGCTGTTTTTT. Its translation is CASSPAGTGDTGELFF.

The chain employs TRBV7-8 and TRBJ1-5, with D uncertain. Trimming pared 1 base from V and 3 bases from J, leaving 13 bases between. Per germline, CDR1 SGHVS and CDR2 FQNEAQ. This CDR3 is built from 16 residues. The CDR3 nucleotides read TGTGCCAGCAGCTTAGAATCACGGGTCCTCAATCAGCCCCAGCATTTT. Translation gives CASSLESRVLNQPQHF. Full variable domain (remainder filled in from reference TRBV7-8 and TRBJ1-5): GAGVSQSPRYKVAKRGQDVALRCDPISGHVSLFWYQQALGQGPEFLTYFQNEAQLDKSGLPSDRFFAERPEGSVSTLKIQRTQQEDSAVYLCASSLESRVLNQPQHFGDGTRLSIL.

The gene calls are TRBV28 and TRBJ2-3, with D possibly being TRBD1 (6 bases). Trimming stripped 4 bases from V and 4 bases from J, with 21 bases between. The CDR3 extends over 17 amino acids. Germline V gene lookup returns CDR1 MDHEN and CDR2 SYDVKM. The CDR3 sequence is CASSSYSGVRGADTQYF. CDR3 sequence (DNA): TGTGCCAGCAGTTCCTACTCAGGGGTTCGAGGCGCAGATACGCAGTATTTT.

This chain links TRBV4-1 with TRBJ1-2; weak D call: TRBD1 (6 bases). The V and J ends lost 3 bases and 0 bases respectively, with 8 bases between them. The CDR3 covers 14 residues. Germline V gene lookup returns CDR1 MGHRA and CDR2 YSYEKL. The CDR3: CASSQGHANYGYTF. The CDR3 DNA reads as TGCGCCAGCAGCCAGGGACACGCTAACTATGGCTACACCTTC.

This clone was detected once. CDR3 DNA sequence: TGTGCCAGCACCGGGACTAGCGGGATAAGGGAGTATTTT. It is translated as CASTGTSGIREYF. The gene calls are TRBV6-5 and TRBJ2-3; TRBD2 aligns across 13 bases. CDR1 is MNHEY and CDR2 is SVGAGI in the germline V gene. The length of the CDR3 is 13 residues. V shed 7 bases, J shed 13 bases, and the junction held 8 bases outside the gene matches.

V is TRBV7-8 and J is TRBJ2-1; D call uncertain. V lost 4 bases and J 3 bases, leaving 13 bases between the germline ends. Per germline, CDR1 SGHVS and CDR2 FQNEAQ. CDR3 length: 15 amino acids. In DNA, the CDR3 is TGTGCCAGCAGCTACGACTCTGTTGACTACAATGAGCAGTTCTTC. Translating it yields CASSYDSVDYNEQFF. The full variable domain, completed using reference TRBV7-8 and TRBJ2-1, is GAGVSQSPRYKVAKRGQDVALRCDPISGHVSLFWYQQALGQGPEFLTYFQNEAQLDKSGLPSDRFFAERPEGSVSTLKIQRTQQEDSAVYLCASSYDSVDYNEQFFGPGTRLTVL.

On this clone itself: At one boundary the junction diverges from the germline segment, which might be a read error. The sample carries other DNA sequences with the same CDR3. V and J are TRBV5-1 and TRBJ2-7; TRBD2 aligns across 7 bases. Germline-derived CDR1 and CDR2 are SGHRS and YFSETQ. The CDR3 covers 15 residues. CDR3 amino acids: CASRRLAEDSYEQYF. CDR3 in DNA: TGCGCCAGCAGACGACTAGCTGAAGACTCCTATGAGCAGTACTTC.

The chain has TRBV27 and TRBJ1-5; tentatively, D is TRBD1 (6 bases). The V end lost 5 bases, the J end lost 5 bases, and 13 bases lay between the germline ends. The CDR3 is 14 amino acids. Germline V gives CDR1 MNHEY, CDR2 SMNVEV (reference sequence). The CDR3 here is CASSPNRVDQPQHF. The CDR3 DNA is TGTGCCAGCAGTCCAAACAGGGTGGATCAGCCCCAGCATTTT.

The chain couples TRBV4-1 to TRBJ2-5; D not resolved. This CDR3 region has 13 residues. Trimming shortened V by 0 bases and J by 2 bases, and 4 bases separated the two germline ends. Per germline, CDR1 MGHRA and CDR2 YSYEKL. DNA for the CDR3: TGCGCCAGCAGCCAAGATAGTCAAGAGACCCAGTACTTC. It specifies CASSQDSQETQYF.

The rearrangement uses TRBV28 and TRBJ1-3; D possibly corresponds to TRBD1 (6 bases). There are 15 residues in the CDR3. V lost 2 bases and J lost 2, with 10 bases in between. Per germline, CDR1 MDHEN and CDR2 SYDVKM. This CDR3 reads CASSLSPGAGNTIYF. The DNA for the CDR3 is TGTGCCAGCAGTTTAAGCCCAGGGGCTGGAAACACCATATATTTT. The variable domain in full, completed from reference TRBV28 and TRBJ1-3, reads DVKVTQSSRYLVKRTGEKVFLECVQDMDHENMFWYRQDPGLGLRLIYFSYDVKMKEKGDIPEGYSVSREKKERFSLILESASTNQTSMYLCASSLSPGAGNTIYFGEGSWLTVV.

The chain has TRBV5-1 and TRBJ2-7; 9 bases match TRBD2. CDR1 and CDR2 (germline): SGHRS, YFSETQ. There are 15 residues in the CDR3. Germline trimming cut 0 bases from V and 9 bases from J; bases unmatched to any gene: 10. The CDR3 DNA is TGCGCCAGCAGCTTGGGGGCTAGCGGGGTGAACGGGCAGTACTTC. Protein sequence: CASSLGASGVNGQYF.

The chain links TRBV7-9 to TRBJ2-7; tentatively, D is TRBD1 (6 bases). The CDR3 loop spans 14 amino acids. V was cut by 5 bases and J by 1 base, with 12 bases left in between. CDR1 is SEHNR, CDR2 FQNEAQ, per germline (reference sequence). This CDR3 reads CASSQQGRSYEQYF. The CDR3 bases are TGTGCCAGCAGCCAACAGGGTCGGTCCTACGAGCAGTACTTC.

The rearrangement uses TRBV6-1 and TRBJ2-1, with TRBD1 identical over 8 bases. The V segment lost 5 bases and the J segment 6 bases; nucleotides outside the gene matches: 3. Germline loops: CDR1 MNHNS, CDR2 SASEGT. This CDR3 region has 13 residues. The CDR3 region is CASSFDRGNEQFF. The CDR3 nucleotides read TGTGCCAGCAGTTTCGACAGGGGCAATGAGCAGTTCTTC.

This clone was counted once. The gene calls are TRBV14 and TRBJ2-7; no reliable D call. The length of the CDR3 is 15 residues. Trimming left V 1 base short and J 2 bases short, with 12 bases between. Germline-derived CDR1 and CDR2 are SGHDN and FVKESK. CDR3: CASSQGSGTAYEQYF. The CDR3 bases are TGTGCCAGCAGCCAAGGGTCCGGCACAGCCTACGAGCAGTACTTC. The full variable domain, in which reference TRBV14 and TRBJ2-7 provide the parts outside the CDR3, is EAGVTQFPSHSVIEKGQTVTLRCDPISGHDNLYWYRRVMGKEIKFLLHFVKESKQDESGMPNNRFLAERTGGTYSTLKVQPAELEDSGVYFCASSQGSGTAYEQYFGPGTRLTVT.

The DNA of the CDR3 is TGTGCCAGCAGTGGAACCGGGACCTCCGGGGGGGAAATCTATGGCTACACCTTC. It translates to CASSGTGTSGGEIYGYTF. The J gene is TRBJ1-2, the V gene TRBV6-1; the D gene is possibly TRBD1 (5 bases). V gave up 4 bases and J gave up 4 bases, with 25 bases separating them. The CDR3 is 18 residues long. Germline lookup yields CDR1 MNHNS and CDR2 SASEGT.

The chain has TRBV7-9 and TRBJ2-3; 8 positions agree with TRBD1. CDR3 length equals 18 residues. J lost 2 bases, V lost 5 bases, and 15 bases had no gene match. CDR1 and CDR2 from the germline V gene are SEHNR and FQNEAQ (reference sequence). CDR3 loop: CASSTTELTGATTDTQYF. CDR3 coding DNA: TGTGCCAGCAGCACGACCGAACTGACAGGGGCCACCACAGATACGCAGTATTTT.

J is TRBJ2-7 and V is TRBV30, with D maybe TRBD1 (5 bases). V was trimmed by 0 bases and J by 0 bases, leaving 9 bases between them. The CDR3 covers 14 residues. Germline loops: CDR1 GTSNPN, CDR2 SVGIG (reference sequence). The CDR3 nucleotides are TGTGCCTGGAGTGTATCAGGGATCTCCTACGAGCAGTACTTC. Translating it yields CAWSVSGISYEQYF.

This clone showed up just once. V usage is TRBV5-6 and J usage is TRBJ2-7; TRBD2 aligns across 8 bases. CDR3 length: 15 amino acids. With V trimmed by 4 bases and J by 0 bases, 6 bases remained unmatched. Germline V CDR1 and CDR2: SGHDT, YYEEEE. The CDR3 loop is CASSLQRGSSYEQYF. CDR3 in DNA: TGTGCCAGCAGCCTTCAGCGGGGGAGCTCCTACGAGCAGTACTTC.

The chain has TRBV7-2 and TRBJ2-3, with TRBD2 matching 7 bases. There are 14 residues in the CDR3. CDR1 is SGHTA, CDR2 FQGNSA, per germline. J lost 2 bases, V lost 8 bases, and 7 bases had no gene match. CDR3 loop: CASRRDYDTDTQYF. DNA of the CDR3: TGTGCCAGCCGCCGGGACTACGACACAGATACGCAGTATTTT.

The chain combines TRBV10-1 with TRBJ2-1; TRBD1 matches at 9 bases. Germline CDR1 reads WNHNN; CDR2 reads SYGVQD (reference sequence). This CDR3 has 13 residues. Trimming removed 9 bases from V and 6 bases from J; junction bases left unmatched: 6. Here the CDR3 DNA reads TGCGCCAGACAGGGGGCAGGTATCAATGAGCAGTTCTTC. This codes for CARQGAGINEQFF.

CDR3 nucleotide sequence: TGTGCCTGGAACGCAGGGGGGCGAGGCACTGAAGCTTTCTTT. This sequence encodes CAWNAGGRGTEAFF. This chain uses TRBV30 with TRBJ1-1; TRBD1 agrees at 7 bases. CDR3 length equals 14 residues. Germline V gene lookup returns CDR1 GTSNPN and CDR2 SVGIG (reference sequence). Trimming removed 4 bases from V and 4 bases from J; junction bases left unmatched: 9.